A selection of T cell receptor beta chains follows, all from one sample in a study of blood T cells in healthy people across ages. TCRdb used MiXCR to reprocess the 5' RACE reads, holding one entry per CDR3 protein. The sample records about 2 million distinct CDR3 sequences, roughly 50% being singletons. Sample: blood. Source of these receptors: a middle-aged woman in good health. Each CDR3 is given with its conserved first and last residue. Each record gives: D gene, V gene, clone size, J gene, CDR3 DNA, CDR3 protein. The D gene is left open where the match is weak. A clone size is listed for some rows: how often the clone was seen (once, few, many), or a class if it is expanded.

>-|TRBV12-5|-|TRBJ2-1
TGTGCTAGTGGTTTGGATATCCTTGGGGAGCAGTTCTTC
CASGLDILGEQFF
>TRBD2|TRBV27|-|TRBJ2-5
TGTGCCAGCAGTCCGGGACTAGCGGGGGTTCGGGAGCAGTACTTC
CASSPGLAGVREQYF
>-|TRBV2|-|TRBJ2-5
TGTGCCAGCAGGAATAGGGGGACGACGGGTGTTGCGACCCAGTACTTC
CASRNRGTTGVATQYF
>-|TRBV7-8|-|TRBJ1-1
TGTGCCAGCAAAAGAGGACAAATGAACACTGAAGCTTTCTTT
CASKRGQMNTEAFF
>-|TRBV6-6|once|TRBJ1-1
TGTGCCAGCAGTTATGTTTGGTCTTCGAGTGTGAACACTGAAGCTTTCTTT
CASSYVWSSSVNTEAFF
>-|TRBV7-2|-|TRBJ2-6
TGTGCCAGCAGCTTAGGGGTTTCAGGGGCCCACGTCCTGACTTTC
CASSLGVSGAHVLTF
>TRBD1|TRBV27|few|TRBJ2-7
TGTGCCAGCAGGATGGGACAGGGGGGAAGCTACGAGCAGTACTTC
CASRMGQGGSYEQYF
>-|TRBV7-9|few|TRBJ1-2
TGTGCCAGCAGCTCCCCCCAGGAGGGGAACTATGGCTACACCTTC
CASSSPQEGNYGYTF
>-|TRBV27|few|TRBJ1-2
TGTGCCAGCAGTTTCGAGGGGAGCGATGGCTACACCTTC
CASSFEGSDGYTF
>TRBD1|TRBV28|few|TRBJ1-5
TGTGCCAGCAGCCCTACAGGGGGCCCTCAGCCCCAGCATTTT
CASSPTGGPQPQHF
>TRBD1|TRBV4-3|few|TRBJ2-5
TGCGCCAGCAGCCAAGTGAGGGGGCGGTGGGAGACCCAGTACTTC
CASSQVRGRWETQYF
>TRBD1|TRBV11-1|-|TRBJ2-5
TGTGCCAGCACGGGACAGGAGGGTGGAGAGACCCAGTACTTC
CASTGQEGGETQYF
>-|TRBV7-9|-|TRBJ1-2
TGTGCCAGCAGCTTAGATAGCGCCTCGCGCTATGGCTACACCTTC
CASSLDSASRYGYTF
>TRBD1|TRBV5-1|-|TRBJ1-2
TGCGCCAGCAGCTCCGGGACAGCTTCCTTAAACTATGGCTACACCTTC
CASSSGTASLNYGYTF
>-|TRBV20-1|few|TRBJ2-7
TGCAGTGCCCCTATCGGTTCTCGCCCCTACGAGCAGTACTTC
CSAPIGSRPYEQYF
>TRBD2|TRBV9|-|TRBJ2-7
TGTGCCAGCAGCGTAGCGGTACTAGCGGGGGAACCGAGCTCCTACAATGAGCAGTACTTC
CASSVAVLAGEPSSYNEQYF
>TRBD1|TRBV6-2/TRBV6-3|-|TRBJ2-7
TGTGCCAGCAGTTGTGGACAGGCTACTACCTACGAGCAGTACTTC
CASSCGQATTYEQYF
>-|TRBV27|few|TRBJ2-7
TGTGCCAGCAGTTTATTAGCCGGGGTCAACTACGAGCAGTACTTC
CASSLLAGVNYEQYF
>TRBD2|TRBV6-2/TRBV6-3|-|TRBJ2-1
TGTGCCAGCAGTTCGGGACTAGTTTCGAGCTCCTACAATGAGCAGTTCTTC
CASSSGLVSSSYNEQFF
>TRBD1|TRBV12-3/TRBV12-4|-|TRBJ2-1
TGTGCCAGCAGTAAGGGACAGATCAATGAGCAGTTCTTC
CASSKGQINEQFF
>-|TRBV20-1|-|TRBJ2-7
TGCAGTGCTAGAGGTGGGATTGCGTGGGGCGAGCAGTACTTC
CSARGGIAWGEQYF
>-|TRBV11-2|few|TRBJ2-7
TGTGCCAGCAGCAGAGCCGGGGACAAAGCCTACGAGCAGTACTTC
CASSRAGDKAYEQYF
>-|TRBV29-1|few|TRBJ2-1
TGCAGCGTTGAATCGGGCGGGGCGGTGAGACCCAATGAGCAGTTCTTC
CSVESGGAVRPNEQFF
>-|TRBV20-1|few|TRBJ1-2
TGCAGTGCTAGAGGTGGACAGTTTGGCTACACCTTC
CSARGGQFGYTF
>TRBD1|TRBV6-5|-|TRBJ1-2
TGTGCCAGCAGTTACGTGGGACAGGGGAACTGTGGCTACACCTTC
CASSYVGQGNCGYTF
>-|TRBV20-1|-|TRBJ2-5
TGCAGTGCTATATTCCGTAATCAAGAGACCCAGTACTTC
CSAIFRNQETQYF
>TRBD1|TRBV5-1|once|TRBJ1-4
TGCGCCAGCAGCTCCGGACAGGGGACGAGGGCTAATGAAAAACTGTTTTTT
CASSSGQGTRANEKLFF
>-|TRBV11-2|-|TRBJ2-4
TGTGCCAGCAGGTCAACGAATACAGGAGAGTACTTC
CASRSTNTGEYF
>-|TRBV7-2|few|TRBJ1-2
TGTGCCAGCAGCCAAATCCCTCGCGGCTACACCTTC
CASSQIPRGYTF
>-|TRBV7-2|few|TRBJ1-6
TGTGCCAGCAGCTCCAATACAGTTTCACCCCTCCACTTT
CASSSNTVSPLHF
>-|TRBV7-9|few|TRBJ2-5
TGTGCCAGCAGCTTAGCTAGTGGGGTCCGCCAAGAGACCCAGTACTTC
CASSLASGVRQETQYF
>-|TRBV28|-|TRBJ2-5
TGTGCCAGCAGTACAGGGCGGGTGGTGGAGACCCAGTACTTC
CASSTGRVVETQYF
>TRBD1|TRBV4-2|-|TRBJ2-1
TGTGCCAGCAGCCAAGGGGCAGGGGGCAGTAAAAGTAATGAGCAGTTCTTC
CASSQGAGGSKSNEQFF
>-|TRBV4-3|-|TRBJ2-1
TGCGCCAGCAGCCAAGAGTTAGTGGCAGGGGCTTTCTACAATGAGCAGTTCTTC
CASSQELVAGAFYNEQFF
>TRBD2|TRBV5-1|-|TRBJ2-1
TGCGCCAGCAGCTCGGGACTAGCGGGGACCCACAATGAGCAGTTCTTC
CASSSGLAGTHNEQFF
>-|TRBV6-2/TRBV6-3|once|TRBJ2-3
TGTGCCAGCAGGGCCCAGGGACACCGTTCCGCGCAGTATTTT
CASRAQGHRSAQYF
>-|TRBV5-1|-|TRBJ1-4
TGCGCCAGCAGCGTACGACAGGCGTCTGAAAAACTGTTTTTT
CASSVRQASEKLFF
>-|TRBV29-1|few|TRBJ2-7
TGCAGCATTCGTCTCGCGAACTACGAGCAGTACTTC
CSIRLANYEQYF
>TRBD1|TRBV27|few|TRBJ2-7
TGTGCCAGCACCCAAGGGACAGGGGTGGGGGAGCAGTACTTC
CASTQGTGVGEQYF
>-|TRBV20-1|-|TRBJ2-1
TGCAGTGCTCCCCCAGCGGGCAGTTACAATGAGCAGTTCTTC
CSAPPAGSYNEQFF
>-|TRBV7-9|few|TRBJ2-5
TGTGCCAGCAGCTTATGGACGGGGTTCCAAGAGACCCAGTACTTC
CASSLWTGFQETQYF
>-|TRBV6-5|-|TRBJ2-5
TGTGCCAGCAGTATGGCGGGCGCGGTCCAAGAGACCCAGTACTTC
CASSMAGAVQETQYF
>TRBD2|TRBV2|-|TRBJ2-4
TGTGCCAGCAGCCGCCCGTTGGAGCGGGAGGGCCCAAACATTCAGTACTTC
CASSRPLEREGPNIQYF
>TRBD2|TRBV27|-|TRBJ2-1
TGTGCCAGCAGTTCAGCGGGGGGTGGGTATGAGCAGTTCTTC
CASSSAGGGYEQFF
>-|TRBV10-3|few|TRBJ2-7
TGTGCCATCAGTTCGACAGGTGAGCACGAGCAGTACTTC
CAISSTGEHEQYF
>-|TRBV11-2|few|TRBJ2-3
TGTGCCAGCAGCTCCCCTAAGTCAGGGCGTGGGGATACGCAGTATTTT
CASSSPKSGRGDTQYF
>TRBD1|TRBV6-2/TRBV6-3|-|TRBJ1-1
TGTGCCAGCAGATTCCAAGGGGACAGTCGGGACTCCTGGAACACTGAAGCTTTCTTT
CASRFQGDSRDSWNTEAFF
>TRBD2|TRBV7-9|-|TRBJ2-7
TGTGCCAGCAGCTTAGCCATGGGGGGGGTTACGGGGACCTACGAGCAGTACTTC
CASSLAMGGVTGTYEQYF
>TRBD1|TRBV7-9|-|TRBJ2-7
TGTGCCAGCATACTGGGACAGGGACGGCAGTACTTC
CASILGQGRQYF
>-|TRBV6-2/TRBV6-3|-|TRBJ1-5
TGTGCCAGCAGTCTTACCAGGGATAGGATAAGCAATCAGCCCCAGCATTTT
CASSLTRDRISNQPQHF
>-|TRBV12-3/TRBV12-4|few|TRBJ2-3
TGTGCCAGCACCTACGACGGGGCCGGAGATACGCAGTATTTT
CASTYDGAGDTQYF
>-|TRBV3-1|-|TRBJ1-2
TGTGCCAGCAGCCACGGAGGGTTCCAGCGCTATGGCTACACCTTC
CASSHGGFQRYGYTF
>TRBD2|TRBV20-1|-|TRBJ2-1
TGCAGTGCTGCCGGACTAGCGGGGCCCTACAATGAGCAGTTCTTC
CSAAGLAGPYNEQFF
>-|TRBV2|-|TRBJ2-4
TGTGCCAGCAGACCGAGACAGAGTCTAGCCAAAAACATTCAGTACTTC
CASRPRQSLAKNIQYF
>-|TRBV4-1|-|TRBJ1-2
TGCGCCAGCAGCCAACGGCAGACCGAGGTGCGTGGCTACACCTTC
CASSQRQTEVRGYTF
>-|TRBV12-3/TRBV12-4|-|TRBJ1-6
TGTGCCAGCGCCTCCCGGGGGGGTTCACCCCTCCACTTT
CASASRGGSPLHF
>-|TRBV20-1|-|TRBJ2-1
TGCAGTGCTGGACCTTTAGTGGGTGAGCAGTTCTTC
CSAGPLVGEQFF